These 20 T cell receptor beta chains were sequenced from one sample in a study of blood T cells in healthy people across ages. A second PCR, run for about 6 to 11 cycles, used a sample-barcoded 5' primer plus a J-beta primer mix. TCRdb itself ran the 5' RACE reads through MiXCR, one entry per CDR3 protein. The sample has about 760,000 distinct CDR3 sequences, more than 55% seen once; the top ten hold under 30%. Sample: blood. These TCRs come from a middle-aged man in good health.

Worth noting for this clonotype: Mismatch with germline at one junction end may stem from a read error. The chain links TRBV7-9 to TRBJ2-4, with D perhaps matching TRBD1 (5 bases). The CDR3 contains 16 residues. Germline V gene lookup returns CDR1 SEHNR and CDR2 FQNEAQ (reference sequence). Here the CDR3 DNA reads TGTGCCAGCAGTTATCGACAGCCCAAGCCCCAAGAGACCCAGCACTTC. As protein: CASSYRQPKPQETQHF.

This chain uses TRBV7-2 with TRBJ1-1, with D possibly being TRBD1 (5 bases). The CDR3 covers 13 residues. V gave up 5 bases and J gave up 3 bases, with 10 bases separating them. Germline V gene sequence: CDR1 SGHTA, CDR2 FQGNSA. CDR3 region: CASSRDRDTEAFF. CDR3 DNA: TGTGCCAGCAGCCGCGACAGAGACACTGAAGCTTTCTTT.

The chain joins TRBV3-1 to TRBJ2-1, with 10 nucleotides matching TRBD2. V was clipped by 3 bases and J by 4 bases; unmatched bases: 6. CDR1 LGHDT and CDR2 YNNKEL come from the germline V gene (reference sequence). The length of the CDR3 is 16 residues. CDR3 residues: CASSHLLAGEYNEQFF. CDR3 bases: TGTGCCAGCAGCCACCTCCTAGCGGGGGAGTACAATGAGCAGTTCTTC.

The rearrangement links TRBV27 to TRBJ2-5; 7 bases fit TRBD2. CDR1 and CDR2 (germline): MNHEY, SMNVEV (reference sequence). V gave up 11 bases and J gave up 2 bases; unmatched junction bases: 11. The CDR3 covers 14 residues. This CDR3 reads CASWEGDIQETQYF. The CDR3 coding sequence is TGTGCCTCATGGGAGGGAGACATACAAGAGACCCAGTACTTC.

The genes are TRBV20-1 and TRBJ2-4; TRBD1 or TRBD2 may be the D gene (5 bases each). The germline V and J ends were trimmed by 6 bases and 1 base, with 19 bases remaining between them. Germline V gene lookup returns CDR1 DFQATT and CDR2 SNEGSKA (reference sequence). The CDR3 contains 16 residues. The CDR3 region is CSAPGGGWSAKNIQYF. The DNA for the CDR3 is TGCAGTGCGCCCGGTGGGGGTTGGAGTGCCAAAAACATTCAGTACTTC.

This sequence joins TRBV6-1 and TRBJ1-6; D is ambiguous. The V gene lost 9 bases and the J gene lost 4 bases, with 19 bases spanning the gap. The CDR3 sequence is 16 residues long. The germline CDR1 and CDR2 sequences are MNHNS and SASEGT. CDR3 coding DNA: TGTGCCAGTAAGGTTGGGGAGAGGGCGTATAATTCACCCCTCCACTTT. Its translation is CASKVGERAYNSPLHF.

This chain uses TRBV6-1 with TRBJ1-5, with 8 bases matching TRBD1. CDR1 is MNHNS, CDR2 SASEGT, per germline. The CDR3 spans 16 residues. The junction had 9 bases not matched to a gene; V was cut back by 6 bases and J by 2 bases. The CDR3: CASRETDRGGNQPQHF. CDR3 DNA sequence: TGTGCCAGCAGGGAAACTGACAGGGGTGGCAATCAGCCCCAGCATTTT.

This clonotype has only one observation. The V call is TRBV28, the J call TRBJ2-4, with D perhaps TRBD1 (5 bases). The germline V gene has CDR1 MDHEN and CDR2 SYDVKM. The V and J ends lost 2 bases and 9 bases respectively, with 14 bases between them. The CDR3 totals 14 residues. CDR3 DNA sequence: TGTGCCAGCAGTTTAGGGGTTAGGGGTGGCATTCAGTACTTC. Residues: CASSLGVRGGIQYF.

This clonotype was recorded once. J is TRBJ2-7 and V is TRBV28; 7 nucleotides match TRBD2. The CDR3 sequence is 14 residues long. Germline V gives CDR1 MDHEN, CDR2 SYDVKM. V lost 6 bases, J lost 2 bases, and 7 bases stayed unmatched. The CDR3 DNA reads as TGTGCCAGCAGGACTCGGGACTACCCCTACGAGCAGTACTTC. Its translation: CASRTRDYPYEQYF.

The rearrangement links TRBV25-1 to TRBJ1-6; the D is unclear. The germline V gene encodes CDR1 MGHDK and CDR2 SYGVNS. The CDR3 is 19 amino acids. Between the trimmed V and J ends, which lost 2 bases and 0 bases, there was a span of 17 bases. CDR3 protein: CASSEGPGKGNSYNSPLHF. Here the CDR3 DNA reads TGTGCCAGCAGTGAAGGGCCGGGAAAGGGAAACTCCTATAATTCACCCCTCCACTTT. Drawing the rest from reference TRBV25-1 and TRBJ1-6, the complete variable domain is EADIYQTPRYLVIGTGKKITLECSQTMGHDKMYWYQQDPGMELHLIHYSYGVNSTEKGDLSSESTVSRIRTEHFPLTLESARPSHTSQYLCASSEGPGKGNSYNSPLHFGNGTRLTVT.

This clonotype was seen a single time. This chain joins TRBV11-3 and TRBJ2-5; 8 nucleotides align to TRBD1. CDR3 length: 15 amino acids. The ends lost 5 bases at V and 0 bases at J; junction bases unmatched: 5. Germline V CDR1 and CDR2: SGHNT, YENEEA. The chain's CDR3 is CASSLTGAYQETQYF. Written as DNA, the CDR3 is TGTGCCAGCAGCCTGACAGGGGCCTACCAAGAGACCCAGTACTTC.

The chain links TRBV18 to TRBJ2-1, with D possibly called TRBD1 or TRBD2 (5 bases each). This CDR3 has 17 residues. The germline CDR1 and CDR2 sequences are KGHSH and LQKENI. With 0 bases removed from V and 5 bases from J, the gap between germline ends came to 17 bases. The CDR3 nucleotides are TGTGCCAGCTCACCACCGTTGGGGGAATGGGCCCACAATGAGCAGTTCTTC. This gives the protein CASSPPLGEWAHNEQFF.

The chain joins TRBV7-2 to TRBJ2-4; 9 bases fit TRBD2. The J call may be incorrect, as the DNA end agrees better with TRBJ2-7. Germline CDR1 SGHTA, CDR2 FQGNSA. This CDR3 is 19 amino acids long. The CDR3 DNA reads TGTGCCAGCAGCTTAGAGGGATTCTGGGGCGGGAGGGTTTCCTACGAGCAGTACTTC. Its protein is CASSLEGFWGGRVSYEQYF.

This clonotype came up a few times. This CDR3 reads CASSLALADTGELFF. In DNA, the CDR3 is TGTGCCAGCAGCTTAGCGCTAGCGGACACCGGGGAGCTGTTTTTT. The chain is built from TRBV7-2 and TRBJ2-2; 7 bases fit TRBD2. This CDR3 contains 15 residues. V was clipped by 0 bases and J by 3 bases; unmatched bases: 1. From germline, CDR1 is SGHTA and CDR2 FQGNSA.

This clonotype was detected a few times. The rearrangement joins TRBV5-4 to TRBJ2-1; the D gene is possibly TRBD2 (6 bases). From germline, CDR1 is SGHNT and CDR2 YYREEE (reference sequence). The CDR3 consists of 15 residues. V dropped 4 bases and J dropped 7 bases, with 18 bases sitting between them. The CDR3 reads CASSVLRDLRNEQFF. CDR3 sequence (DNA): TGTGCCAGCAGCGTCCTGCGGGATCTAAGAAATGAGCAGTTCTTC.

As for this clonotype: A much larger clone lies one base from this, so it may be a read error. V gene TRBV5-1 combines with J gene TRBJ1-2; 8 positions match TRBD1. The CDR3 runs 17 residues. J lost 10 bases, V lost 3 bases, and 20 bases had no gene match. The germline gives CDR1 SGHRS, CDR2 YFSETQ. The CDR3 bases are TGCGCCAGCAGCTGGAGTCGGACAGGGAAGGATTCAGGTGCCTACACCTTC. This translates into CASSWSRTGKDSGAYTF.

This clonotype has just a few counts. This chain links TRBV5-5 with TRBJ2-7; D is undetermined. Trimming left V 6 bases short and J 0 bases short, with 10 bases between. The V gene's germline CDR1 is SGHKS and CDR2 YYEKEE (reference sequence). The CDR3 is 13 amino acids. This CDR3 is CASIGQSSYEQYF. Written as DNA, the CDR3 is TGTGCCAGCATAGGTCAGAGCTCCTACGAGCAGTACTTC.

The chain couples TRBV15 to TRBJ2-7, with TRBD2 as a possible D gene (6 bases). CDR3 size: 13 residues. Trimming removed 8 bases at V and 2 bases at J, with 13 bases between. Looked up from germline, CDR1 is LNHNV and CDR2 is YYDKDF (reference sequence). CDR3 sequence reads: CATQWRGAYEQYF. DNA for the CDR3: TGTGCCACCCAATGGAGGGGAGCCTACGAGCAGTACTTC.

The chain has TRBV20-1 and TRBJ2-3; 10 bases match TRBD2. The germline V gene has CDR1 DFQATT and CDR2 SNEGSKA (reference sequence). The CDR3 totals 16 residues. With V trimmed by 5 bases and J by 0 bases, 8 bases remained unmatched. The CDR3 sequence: CSAAPGAGGSTDTQYF. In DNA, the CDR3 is TGCAGTGCTGCCCCAGGAGCGGGAGGGAGCACAGATACGCAGTATTTT.

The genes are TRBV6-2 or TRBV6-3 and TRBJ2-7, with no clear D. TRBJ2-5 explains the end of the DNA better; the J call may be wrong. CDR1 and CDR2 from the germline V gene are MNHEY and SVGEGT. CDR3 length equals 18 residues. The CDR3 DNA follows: TGTGCCAGCAGTTCTCTTGTCGGCGGCTCACTGAGGACAGAGACCCAGTACTTC. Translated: CASSSLVGGSLRTETQYF.